One sample yielded the 21 T cell receptor beta chains listed below, sequenced in a study of blood T cell repertoires in COVID-19. TCRdb's table, derived via immunoSEQ multiplex PCR, lists solely in-frame clones and lacks some. The data hold 130,000 to 150,000 clones, with approximately 80% observed a single time. The sequenced material came from peripheral blood. These receptors were taken from a human donor with acute or convalescent COVID-19. The donor label of this sample is uncertain.

The genes are TRBV6-5 and TRBJ1-1, with 7 bases matching TRBD1. Trimming removed 2 bases from V and 0 bases from J; junction bases left unmatched: 3. CDR1 is MNHEY, CDR2 SVGAGI, per germline. This CDR3 is 15 amino acids long. The CDR3 DNA reads as TGTGCCAGCAGTTACCAGACAGGGCTGAACACTGAAGCTTTCTTT. Translating gives CASSYQTGLNTEAFF.

CDR3 in DNA: TGTGCCAGCCTCCCGGGACAGGGGGAAGGGAGCAATCAGCCCCAGCATTTT. The encoded protein is CASLPGQGEGSNQPQHF. The rearrangement uses TRBV21-1 and TRBJ1-5; TRBD1, the table's D call, was not compared with the DNA. TRBV21-1 is tagged as a pseudogene. This CDR3 contains 17 residues.

The gene calls are TRBV12-5 and TRBJ1-2; the match to TRBD1 covers 11 bases. After removal of 3 bases from V and 4 bases from J, the junction contained 4 bases not matched to a gene. CDR3 length: 15 amino acids. Per the germline V gene, CDR1 is LGHNT and CDR2 is FRNRAP. The CDR3 region has the DNA TGTGCTAGTGGTTTCCCGGGACAGGGGGTCTATGGCTACACCTTC. It codes for CASGFPGQGVYGYTF.

The gene calls are TRBV5-4 and TRBJ1-1; D is perhaps TRBD1 (5 bases). The CDR3 spans 16 residues. The germline gives CDR1 SGHNT, CDR2 YYREEE (reference sequence). V lost 0 bases, J lost 1 base, and 13 bases lay in between. The CDR3 nucleotides read TGTGCCAGCAGCTTGGGACGTTTCAGGGCGAACACTGAAGCTTTCTTT. As protein: CASSLGRFRANTEAFF.

The chain employs TRBV2 and TRBJ2-7; TRBD2 agrees at 9 bases. The CDR3 spans 14 residues. V gave up 8 bases and J gave up 3 bases; unmatched junction bases: 8. CDR1 and CDR2 from the germline V gene are SNHLY and FYNNEI. CDR3 DNA sequence: TGTGCCAGCCAAACCAGAGCGGGGGGCTACGAGCAGTACTTC. The encoded protein is CASQTRAGGYEQYF. Drawing the rest from reference TRBV2 and TRBJ2-7, the complete variable domain is EPEVTQTPSHQVTQMGQEVILRCVPISNHLYFYWYRQILGQKVEFLVSFYNNEISEKSEIFDDQFSVERPDGSNFTLKIRSTKLEDSAMYFCASQTRAGGYEQYFGPGTRLTVT.

The chain is built from TRBV9 and TRBJ2-3, with 8 bases aligning to TRBD2. V shed 6 bases, J shed 6 bases, and the junction held 15 bases outside the gene matches. CDR1 and CDR2 (germline): SGDLS, YYNGEE. The CDR3 runs to 16 residues. CDR3 loop: CASTREGGGVSDTQYF. The CDR3 bases are TGTGCCAGCACACGGGAGGGCGGGGGCGTTAGTGATACGCAGTATTTT.

This chain links TRBV3-1 (or the pseudogene TRBV3-2) with TRBJ1-2; weak D call: TRBD1 (6 bases). This CDR3 contains 15 residues. Trimming cost V 1 base and J 5 bases, with 14 bases left between them. Germline lookup yields CDR1 LGHDT and CDR2 YNNKEL (reference sequence). CDR3 nucleotides: TGTGCCAGCAGCCAAGTGGGTAGGGGGATGTATGGCTACACCTTC. Translation: CASSQVGRGMYGYTF.

The chain recombines TRBV27 with TRBJ1-6; 8 bases map to TRBD1. The ends lost 0 bases at V and 9 bases at J; junction bases unmatched: 4. The CDR3 is made up of 15 amino acids. From germline, CDR1 is MNHEY and CDR2 SMNVEV (reference sequence). DNA for the CDR3: TGTGCCAGCAGTTTATCTGGGACAGGTTTTTCACCCCTCCACTTT. It yields the protein CASSLSGTGFSPLHF.

This chain joins TRBV3-1 (or the pseudogene TRBV3-2) and TRBJ2-5; a weak D match, TRBD2 (6 bases). This CDR3 has 17 residues. V was clipped by 1 base and J by 5 bases, with 20 bases between them. The germline V gene encodes CDR1 LGHDT and CDR2 YNNKEL (reference sequence). The CDR3 DNA sequence: TGTGCCAGCAGCCAAGGTGCCGTGCTGGCTGGGGGGGAGACCCAGTACTTC. Its translation is CASSQGAVLAGGETQYF.

A word on this clone: At the DNA level, this CDR3 is encoded by other sequences in the same sample as well. This sequence joins TRBV6-5 and TRBJ1-5; D is uncertain. This CDR3 spans 14 amino acids. V was clipped by 0 bases and J by 4 bases, with 7 bases between them. The germline CDR1 and CDR2 sequences are MNHEY and SVGAGI. CDR3 residues: CASSYSAGNQPQHF. The CDR3 bases are TGTGCCAGCAGTTACTCCGCGGGTAATCAGCCCCAGCATTTT.

The rearrangement joins TRBV20-1 to TRBJ2-5; D perhaps matches TRBD1 (6 bases). V lost 3 bases to trimming and J lost 8 bases, with 16 bases between them. The CDR3 sequence is 13 residues long. Germline-derived CDR1 and CDR2 are DFQATT and SNEGSKA (reference sequence). The CDR3 DNA reads as TGCAGTGCTAGTACTCCGGGACACCTCACCCAGTACTTC. Translation gives CSASTPGHLTQYF.

In regard to this clone: Other DNA sequences in the same sample also yield this CDR3. The rearrangement joins TRBV29-1 to TRBJ2-7; D might be TRBD2 (6 bases). This CDR3 spans 12 amino acids. The germline V gene encodes CDR1 SQVTM and CDR2 ANQGSEA. V lost 4 bases and J lost 0, with 7 bases in between. For the CDR3, the DNA is TGCAGCGTTGCCGGGAGCTCCTACGAGCAGTACTTC. Its translation: CSVAGSSYEQYF.

This chain links TRBV18 with TRBJ1-1; the match to TRBD1 covers 8 bases. The CDR3 runs 17 residues. Per germline, CDR1 KGHSH and CDR2 LQKENI. The V segment lost 1 base and the J segment 0 bases; nucleotides outside the gene matches: 7. The CDR3: CASSPQGQGGMNTEAFF. CDR3 DNA sequence: TGTGCCAGCTCACCACAAGGACAGGGTGGCATGAACACTGAAGCTTTCTTT. Variable domain in full (rest from reference TRBV18 and TRBJ1-1): NAGVMQNPRHLVRRRGQEARLRCSPMKGHSHVYWYRQLPEEGLKFMVYLQKENIIDESGMPKERFSAEFPKEGPSILRIQQVVRGDSAAYFCASSPQGQGGMNTEAFFGQGTRLTVV.

The chain has TRBV5-1 and TRBJ1-3, with 8 bases matching TRBD1. The CDR3 covers 14 residues. Germline assignment: CDR1 SGHRS and CDR2 YFSETQ. The V segment lost 0 bases and the J segment 5 bases; nucleotides outside the gene matches: 1. CDR3 bases: TGCGCCAGCAGCTTGGGGACAGGGAGAAACACCATATATTTT. It is translated as CASSLGTGRNTIYF.

The CDR3 nucleotides read TGTGCCAGCAGCCCAGGCGGTAGAGGTACGGACATTGGAAACACCATATATTTT. Amino acid sequence: CASSPGGRGTDIGNTIYF. This chain links TRBV7-6 with TRBJ1-3, with D perhaps matching TRBD1 (5 bases). CDR1 and CDR2 from the germline V gene are SGHVS and FNYEAQ. The length of the CDR3 is 18 residues. Trimming removed 5 bases from V and 3 bases from J, with 23 bases in between.

In its sample, this clone was seen once. The chain is built from TRBV5-6 and TRBJ2-4, with a weak D call TRBD2 (5 bases). V was clipped by 3 bases and J by 2 bases, with 9 bases between them. Germline V gene data show CDR1 as SGHDT and CDR2 as YYEEEE. The CDR3 length is 14 residues. DNA for the CDR3: TGTGCCAGCAGCTCGACGGACTCCAAAAACATTCAGTACTTC. Its translation is CASSSTDSKNIQYF.

This rearrangement joins TRBV4-1 to TRBJ1-2; 7 nucleotides agree with TRBD1. The CDR3 loop spans 14 amino acids. Germline V gene data show CDR1 as MGHRA and CDR2 as YSYEKL. With V trimmed by 3 bases and J by 3 bases, 4 bases remained unmatched. The DNA of the CDR3 is TGCGCCAGCAGCCATCTGGGACAGTACTATGGCTACACCTTC. Translating gives CASSHLGQYYGYTF.

In its sample, this clone was seen once. This chain joins TRBV10-3 and TRBJ2-7; the match to TRBD2 covers 8 bases. The germline V gene has CDR1 ENHRY and CDR2 SYGVKD. The CDR3 extends over 12 amino acids. The V gene end was trimmed by 11 bases and the J gene end by 5 bases; junction bases not matched to a gene: 8. CDR3 nucleotide sequence: TGTGCCTCTTTAAGCGGGGGCCACGAGCAGTACTTC. Its translation: CASLSGGHEQYF.

J is TRBJ2-3 and V is TRBV29-1; 12 bases align to TRBD2. CDR1 and CDR2 (germline): SQVTM, ANQGSEA. V shed 5 bases, J shed 1 base, and the junction held 7 bases outside the gene matches. The CDR3 consists of 16 residues. The CDR3 nucleotides read TGCAGCGTTTTTCCTACTAGCGGGGGGCGCACAGATACGCAGTATTTT. Its protein is CSVFPTSGGRTDTQYF.

This clone was seen a handful of times. The genes are TRBV19 and TRBJ1-6; 8 bases align to TRBD1. CDR3 length: 13 amino acids. Germline loops: CDR1 LNHDA, CDR2 SQIVND (reference sequence). V shed 8 bases, J shed 3 bases, and the junction held 0 bases outside the gene matches. CDR3 DNA: TGTGCCAGTGGACAGGGCTATAATTCACCCCTCCACTTT. Translated: CASGQGYNSPLHF.

The CDR3 DNA reads TGTGCCAGCAGCTTAGGGGGGACACACGGGATCTCCTACGAGCAGTACGTC. Translation: CASSLGGTHGISYEQYV. V usage is TRBV7-9 and J usage is TRBJ2-7; a possible D gene is TRBD1 (6 bases). The ends were cut back, 1 base at V and 0 bases at J, with 16 bases in the middle. This CDR3 has 17 residues. Germline-derived CDR1 and CDR2 are SEHNR and FQNEAQ (reference sequence).